A single T cell receptor (beta chain) is shown here with its context. This sample was taken from a study of blood T cell repertoires in COVID-19. Across the whole study: There were acute and convalescent COVID-19 samples, and they came from the United States, Italy and Spain. The analysed material was cDNA or gDNA that came from T cells, B-cell-depleted T cells, or PBMCs.

The CDR3 runs to 15 residues. Germline CDR1 is LGHDT and CDR2 is YNNKEL (reference sequence). After removal of 5 bases from V and 2 bases from J, the junction contained 5 bases not matched to a gene. Authors' methods: Scientists estimated how many nucleated cells there were by amplifying reference gene primers. Libraries were prepared by immunoSEQ multiplex PCR; TCRdb keeps only in-frame clonotypes and omits some of them. For V, J and clone size, that table is used; D and trimming come from the DNA. The data contain 250,000 to 300,000 clones, about 86% of them singletons. The sample was peripheral blood. This TCR was recovered from a man older than 75 with acute or convalescent COVID-19. The chain uses TRBV3-1 (or the pseudogene TRBV3-2) and TRBJ2-3; 9 bases are a match to TRBD2. The CDR3, as DNA: TGTGCCAGCAGCGGGCTAGCGGGGATCACAGATACGCAGTATTTT. Translation: CASSGLAGITDTQYF.